The 14 T cell receptor beta chains below come from one sample, sequenced in a study of tumor and adjacent non-tumor tissue in lung cancer. No cell sorting was done before RNA was extracted from the tissue. A modified ARM-PCR protocol with three rounds of nested PCR amplified TCRbeta. TCRdb itself ran the multiplex PCR reads through MiXCR, one entry per CDR3 protein. Among over 85,000 distinct CDR3 sequences listed, 84% were seen once. The specimen was lung tumor tissue. These receptors originate from a man aged 65 to 85 with non-small cell lung cancer.

Comments on this clonotype: Mismatch with germline at one junction end may stem from a read error. The J gene is TRBJ1-5, the V gene TRBV12-5; perhaps TRBD1 as D (5 bases). CDR3 length: 13 amino acids. Germline assignment: CDR1 LGHNT and CDR2 FRNRAP. Here the CDR3 reads CVSGFDRNQSHHF. The CDR3 DNA sequence: TGTGTTAGTGGTTTTGACAGAAATCAGTCCCATCATTTT.

The chain carries TRBV12-3 or TRBV12-4 and TRBJ1-1; possible D gene TRBD1, 6 bases. CDR3 length: 13 residues. V was clipped by 5 bases and J by 9 bases, with 16 bases between them. CDR3 sequence (DNA): TGTGCCAGCAGTCTTCGGGACACGGAGAAAGCTTTCTTT. Translating gives CASSLRDTEKAFF.

The chain combines TRBV6-2 or TRBV6-3 with TRBJ1-2; D remains ambiguous. V was clipped by 6 bases and J by 7 bases, with 9 bases between them. This CDR3 has 11 amino acids. Germline CDR1 is MNHEY and CDR2 is SVGEGT. Here the CDR3 DNA reads TGTGCCAGCAGCTTCAGTTTTGGCTACACCTTC. It codes for CASSFSFGYTF.

V gene TRBV29-1 combines with J gene TRBJ2-5; 9 bases line up with TRBD2. Germline V lookup: CDR1 SQVTM, CDR2 ANQGSEA. This CDR3 is built from 18 residues. V was clipped by 2 bases and J by 3 bases; unmatched bases: 16. The CDR3 here is CSVEFYWTSGGTKETQYF. The CDR3 DNA is TGCAGCGTTGAATTCTATTGGACCAGCGGGGGGACAAAAGAGACCCAGTACTTC.

Note on this clonotype: A much larger clone differs by one base, so this may be a read error. Here the CDR3 DNA reads TGCGCCAGCAGCAGGGGACCGGGCTCCGAGCAGTTCTTC. It codes for CASSRGPGSEQFF. This chain joins TRBV5-1 and TRBJ2-7, with D perhaps TRBD1 or TRBD2 (5 bases each). Gene TRBJ2-1 matches the end of the DNA better, so the J call may be wrong. From germline, CDR1 is SGHRS and CDR2 YFSETQ. This CDR3 is built from 13 residues.

Comments on this clonotype: The junction departs from the called germline gene at one end, perhaps through a read error. V and J are TRBV6-2 or TRBV6-3 and TRBJ2-3; a possible D gene is TRBD2 (5 bases). Germline V gene lookup returns CDR1 MNHEY and CDR2 SVGEGT. The CDR3 is 15 residues long. The CDR3 here is CASRAADLIKDTQFF. As DNA, the CDR3 is TGTGCCAGCAGGGCAGCGGACCTTATTAAAGATACACAGTTTTTT.

As to this clonotype: The missing conserved phenylalanine or tryptophan at the end of this CDR3 makes a read error likely. This rearrangement joins TRBV12-3 or TRBV12-4 to TRBJ2-1; no definite D call. The CDR3 loop spans 16 amino acids. Trimming took off 5 bases at V and 0 bases at J, with 14 bases between the two ends. This chain's CDR3 is CASSTAAGISYNEQFI. The CDR3 coding sequence is TGTGCCAGCAGTACCGCAGCAGGTATCTCCTACAATGAGCAGTTCATC.

Notes on this clonotype: A read error is likely, as this CDR3 ends without the conserved phenylalanine or tryptophan. The chain couples TRBV6-2 or TRBV6-3 to TRBJ1-1; TRBD1 matches 8 bases. Germline loops: CDR1 MNHEY, CDR2 SVGEGT. With V trimmed by 9 bases and J by 1 base, 10 bases remained unmatched. CDR3 length equals 15 residues. In DNA form, the CDR3 reads TGTGCCAGTAGTACGAGACAGGGGACGAACACTGAAGCTTTCCAT. It encodes CASSTRQGTNTEAFH.

This clonotype was seen more than once but under ten times. A much larger clone lies a single base off, so this may be a read error. This sequence joins TRBV7-8 and TRBJ2-3; D remains ambiguous. The CDR3 has 15 residues. Trimming stripped 7 bases from V and 2 bases from J, with 16 bases between. CDR1 is SGHVS and CDR2 is FQNEAQ in the germline V gene. The CDR3 here is CASNPLDIFTDTQYF. DNA of the CDR3: TGTGCCAGCAACCCCTTAGATATTTTCACAGATACGCAGTATTTT.

A note on this clonotype: It is likely a read error, because the conserved phenylalanine at the end of the CDR3 is missing. The rearrangement uses TRBV4-2 and TRBJ2-2; 8 nucleotides agree with TRBD2. Per germline, CDR1 LGHNA and CDR2 YNFKEQ. The CDR3 has 17 residues. The CDR3 DNA reads TGTGTCAGCAGCCGGTATGGGCGGGGGGCCAACACCGGGGAGCTGTTTGTT. Translated: CVSSRYGRGANTGELFV.

This chain connects TRBV28 to TRBJ2-3, with 9 bases aligning to TRBD2. V lost 7 bases, J lost 6 bases, and 11 bases stayed unmatched. From germline, CDR1 is MDHEN and CDR2 SYDVKM. The CDR3 length is 15 residues. The CDR3 region has the DNA TGTGCCAGCAATTTGCTCGCGGGGGGGCCGGATACGCAGTATTTT. Translation gives CASNLLAGGPDTQYF. The variable domain in full, completed from reference TRBV28 and TRBJ2-3, reads DVKVTQSSRYLVKRTGEKVFLECVQDMDHENMFWYRQDPGLGLRLIYFSYDVKMKEKGDIPEGYSVSREKKERFSLILESASTNQTSMYLCASNLLAGGPDTQYFGPGTRLTVL.

To note about this clonotype: This may be a read error, as it is one base from a much larger clone. This rearrangement joins TRBV20-1 to TRBJ2-1, with D perhaps TRBD2 (5 bases). CDR3 length equals 14 residues. The V end lost 6 bases, the J end lost 9 bases, and 21 bases lay between the germline ends. The V gene's germline CDR1 is DFQATT and CDR2 SNEGSKA (reference sequence). As DNA, the CDR3 is TGCAGTGCCCCGACTACCGGGATGTGGAGTGAGCAGTTCTTC. The encoded protein is CSAPTTGMWSEQFF.

Points on this clonotype: This clone may be a read error of a much larger clone one base away. The chain links TRBV20-1 to TRBJ2-3, with TRBD1 matching 9 bases. Germline CDR1 and CDR2: DFQATT and SNEGSKA (reference sequence). Unmatched junction bases numbered 11, after V lost 8 bases and J lost 5 bases. This CDR3 has 14 amino acids. CDR3 DNA: TGCAGTACCCGTGGACAGGGGCAGGGAGATACGCAGTATTTT. It specifies CSTRGQGQGDTQYF.

This rearrangement joins TRBV11-2 to TRBJ2-7; TRBD1 matches 7 bases. This CDR3 comprises 19 residues. Germline V CDR1 and CDR2: SGHAT, FQNNGV. The V segment lost 6 bases and the J segment 8 bases; nucleotides outside the gene matches: 28. In DNA form, the CDR3 reads TGTGCCAGCAGTGAACCGGGACAGATACCCACTTACGCCCCTTATAAGCAGTACTTC. Its protein product is CASSEPGQIPTYAPYKQYF.